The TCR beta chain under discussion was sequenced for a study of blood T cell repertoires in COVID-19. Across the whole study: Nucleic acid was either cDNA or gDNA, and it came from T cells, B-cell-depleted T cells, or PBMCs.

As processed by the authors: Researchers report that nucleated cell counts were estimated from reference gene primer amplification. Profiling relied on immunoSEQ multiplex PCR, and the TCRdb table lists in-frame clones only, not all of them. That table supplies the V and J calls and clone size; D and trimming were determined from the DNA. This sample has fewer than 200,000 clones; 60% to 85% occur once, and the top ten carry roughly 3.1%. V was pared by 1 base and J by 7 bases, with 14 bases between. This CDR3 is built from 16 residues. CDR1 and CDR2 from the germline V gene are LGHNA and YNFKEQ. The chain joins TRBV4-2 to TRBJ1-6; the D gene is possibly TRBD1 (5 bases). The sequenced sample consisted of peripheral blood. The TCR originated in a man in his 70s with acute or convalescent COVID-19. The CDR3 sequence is CASSQVQGMENSPLHF. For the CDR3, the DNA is TGTGCCAGCAGCCAAGTCCAGGGAATGGAAAATTCACCCCTCCACTTT.